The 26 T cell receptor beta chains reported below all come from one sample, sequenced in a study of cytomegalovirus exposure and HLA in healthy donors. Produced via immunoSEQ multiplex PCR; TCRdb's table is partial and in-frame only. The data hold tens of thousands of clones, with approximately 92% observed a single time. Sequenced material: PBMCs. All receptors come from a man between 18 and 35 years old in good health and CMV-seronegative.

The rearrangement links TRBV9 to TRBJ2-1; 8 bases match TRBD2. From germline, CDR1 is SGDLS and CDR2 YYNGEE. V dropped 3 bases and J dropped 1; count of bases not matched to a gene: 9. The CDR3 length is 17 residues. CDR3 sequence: CASSGRTSRTSYNEQFF. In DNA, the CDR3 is TGTGCCAGCAGCGGCCGGACTAGCCGTACTTCCTACAATGAGCAGTTCTTC.

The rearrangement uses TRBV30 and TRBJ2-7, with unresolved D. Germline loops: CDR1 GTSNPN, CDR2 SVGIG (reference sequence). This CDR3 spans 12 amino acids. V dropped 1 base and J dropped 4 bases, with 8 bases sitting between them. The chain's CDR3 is CAWSDSLYEQYF. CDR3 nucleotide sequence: TGTGCCTGGAGTGACAGTCTTTACGAGCAGTACTTC.

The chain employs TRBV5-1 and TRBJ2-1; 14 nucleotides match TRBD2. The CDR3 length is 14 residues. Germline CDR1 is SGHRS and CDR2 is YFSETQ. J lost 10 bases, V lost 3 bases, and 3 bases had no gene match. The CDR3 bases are TGCGCCAGCAGCTCAGGACTAGCGGGAGGCGAGCAGTTCTTC. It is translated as CASSSGLAGGEQFF.

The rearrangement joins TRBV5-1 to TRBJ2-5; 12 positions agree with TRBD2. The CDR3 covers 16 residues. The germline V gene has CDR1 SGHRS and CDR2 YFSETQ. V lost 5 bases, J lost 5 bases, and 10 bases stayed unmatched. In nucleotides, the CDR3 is TGCGCCAGCAGACGCGGACTAGCGGGGCCTGGGGAGACCCAGTACTTC. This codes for CASRRGLAGPGETQYF.

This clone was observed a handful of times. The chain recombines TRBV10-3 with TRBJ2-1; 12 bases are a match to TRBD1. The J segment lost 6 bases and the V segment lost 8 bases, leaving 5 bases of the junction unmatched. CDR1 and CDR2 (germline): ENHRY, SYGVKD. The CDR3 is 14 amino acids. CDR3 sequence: CAISGQGASNEQFF. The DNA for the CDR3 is TGTGCCATCTCGGGACAGGGGGCGAGCAATGAGCAGTTCTTC.

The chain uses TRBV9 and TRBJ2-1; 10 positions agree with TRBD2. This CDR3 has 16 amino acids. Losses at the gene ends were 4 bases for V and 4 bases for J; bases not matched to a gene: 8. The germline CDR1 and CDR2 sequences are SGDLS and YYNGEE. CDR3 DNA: TGTGCCAGCAGCTGGGAAGCGGGGGGGCAGTACAATGAGCAGTTCTTC. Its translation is CASSWEAGGQYNEQFF.

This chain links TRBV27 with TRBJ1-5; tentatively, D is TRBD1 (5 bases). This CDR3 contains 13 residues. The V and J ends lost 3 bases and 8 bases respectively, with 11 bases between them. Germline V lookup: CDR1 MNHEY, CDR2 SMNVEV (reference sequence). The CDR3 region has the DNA TGTGCCAGCAGTTTTTCCCGCAGGGAGCCCCAGCATTTT. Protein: CASSFSRREPQHF.

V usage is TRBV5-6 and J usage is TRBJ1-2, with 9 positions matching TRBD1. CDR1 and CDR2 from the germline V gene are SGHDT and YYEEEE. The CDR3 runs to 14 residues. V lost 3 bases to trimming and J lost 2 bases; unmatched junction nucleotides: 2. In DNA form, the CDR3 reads TGTGCCAGCAGCTCGGACAGGGGAAACTATGGCTACACCTTC. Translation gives CASSSDRGNYGYTF.

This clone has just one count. The CDR3 protein is CASDRTRNEKLFF. DNA of the CDR3: TGTGCCTCCGACAGGACGAGGAATGAAAAACTGTTTTTT. The J gene is TRBJ1-4, the V gene TRBV30; perhaps TRBD1 as D (6 bases). The CDR3 is 13 residues long. V lost 7 bases and J lost 5, with 14 bases in between. Germline assignment: CDR1 GTSNPN and CDR2 SVGIG (reference sequence).

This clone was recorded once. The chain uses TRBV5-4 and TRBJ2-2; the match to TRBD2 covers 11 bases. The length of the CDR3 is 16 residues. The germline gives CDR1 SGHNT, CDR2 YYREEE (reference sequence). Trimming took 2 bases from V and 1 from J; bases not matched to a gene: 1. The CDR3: CASSFLAGGNTGELFF. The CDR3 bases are TGTGCCAGCAGCTTCCTAGCGGGGGGGAACACCGGGGAGCTGTTTTTT.

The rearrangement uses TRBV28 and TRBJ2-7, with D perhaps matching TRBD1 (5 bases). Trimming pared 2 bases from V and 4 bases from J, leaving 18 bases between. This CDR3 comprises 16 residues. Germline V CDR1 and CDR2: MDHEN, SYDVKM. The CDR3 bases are TGTGCCAGCAGTTTAAGAGGCAGGGCCAATAGGTACGAGCAGTACTTC. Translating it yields CASSLRGRANRYEQYF.

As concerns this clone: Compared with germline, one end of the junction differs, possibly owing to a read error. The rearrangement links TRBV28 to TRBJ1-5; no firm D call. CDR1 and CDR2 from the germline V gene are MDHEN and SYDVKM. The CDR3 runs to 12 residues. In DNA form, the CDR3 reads TGCCAAAGTTCGTCGGGCAATCAGCCCCAGCATTTT. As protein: CQSSSGNQPQHF.

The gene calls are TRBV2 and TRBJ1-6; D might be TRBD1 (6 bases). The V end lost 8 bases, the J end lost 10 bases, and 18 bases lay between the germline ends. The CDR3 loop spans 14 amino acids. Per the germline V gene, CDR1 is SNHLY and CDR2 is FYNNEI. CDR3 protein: CASPRGQGNSPLHF. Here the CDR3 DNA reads TGTGCCAGCCCGCGGGGGCAGGGAAACTCACCCCTCCACTTT.

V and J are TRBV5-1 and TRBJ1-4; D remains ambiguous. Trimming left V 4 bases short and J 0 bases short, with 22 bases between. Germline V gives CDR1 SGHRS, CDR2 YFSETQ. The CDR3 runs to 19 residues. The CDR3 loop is CASSRTFGEAVATNEKLFF. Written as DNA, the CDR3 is TGCGCCAGCAGCCGGACTTTCGGGGAGGCGGTTGCAACTAATGAAAAACTGTTTTTT.

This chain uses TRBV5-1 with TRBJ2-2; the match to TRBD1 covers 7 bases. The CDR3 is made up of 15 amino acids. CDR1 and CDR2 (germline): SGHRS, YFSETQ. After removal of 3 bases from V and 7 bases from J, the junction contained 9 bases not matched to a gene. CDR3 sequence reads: CASSWARTGGGELFF. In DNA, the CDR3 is TGCGCCAGCAGCTGGGCCCGGACAGGCGGCGGGGAGCTGTTTTTT.

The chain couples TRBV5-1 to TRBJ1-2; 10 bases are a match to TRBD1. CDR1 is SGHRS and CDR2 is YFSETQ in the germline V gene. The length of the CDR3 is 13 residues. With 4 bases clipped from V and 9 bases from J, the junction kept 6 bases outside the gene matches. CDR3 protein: CASSGGQGIRYTF. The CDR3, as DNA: TGCGCCAGCAGCGGGGGACAGGGGATCCGCTACACCTTC.

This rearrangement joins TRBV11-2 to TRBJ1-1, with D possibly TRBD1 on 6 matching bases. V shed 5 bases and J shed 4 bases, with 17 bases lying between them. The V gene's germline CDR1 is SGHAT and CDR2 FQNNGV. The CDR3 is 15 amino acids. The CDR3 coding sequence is TGTGCCAGCAGCCCAAACCTGGGGACAAGCACTGAAGCTTTCTTT. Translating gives CASSPNLGTSTEAFF.

CDR3 sequence: CASGSGTTDTQYF. DNA of the CDR3: TGTGCCAGCGGAAGCGGAACCACAGATACGCAGTATTTT. The chain employs TRBV28 and TRBJ2-3; D may be TRBD2 (5 bases). Deletions cut 8 bases from V and 2 bases from J, with 11 bases between. Germline V gives CDR1 MDHEN, CDR2 SYDVKM. The CDR3 sequence is 13 residues long.

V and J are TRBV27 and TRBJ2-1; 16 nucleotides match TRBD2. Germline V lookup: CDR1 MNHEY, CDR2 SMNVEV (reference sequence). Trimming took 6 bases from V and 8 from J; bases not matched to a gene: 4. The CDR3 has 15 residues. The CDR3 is CASRMGLAGGHEQFF. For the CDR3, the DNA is TGTGCCAGCAGGATGGGACTAGCGGGAGGGCATGAGCAGTTCTTC.

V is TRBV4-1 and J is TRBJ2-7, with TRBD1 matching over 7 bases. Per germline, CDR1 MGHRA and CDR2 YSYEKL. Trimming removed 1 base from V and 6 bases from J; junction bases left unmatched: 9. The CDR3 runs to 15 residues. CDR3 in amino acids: CASSQADRASIEQYF. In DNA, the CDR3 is TGCGCCAGCAGCCAAGCCGACAGGGCTAGTATCGAGCAGTACTTC.

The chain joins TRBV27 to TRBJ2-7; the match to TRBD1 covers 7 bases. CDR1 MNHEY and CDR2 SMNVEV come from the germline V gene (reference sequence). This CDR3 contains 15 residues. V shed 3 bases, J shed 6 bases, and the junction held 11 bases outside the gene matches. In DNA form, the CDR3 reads TGTGCCAGCAGTTTCGAATACAGGGGAATTGGCGAGCAGTACTTC. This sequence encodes CASSFEYRGIGEQYF.

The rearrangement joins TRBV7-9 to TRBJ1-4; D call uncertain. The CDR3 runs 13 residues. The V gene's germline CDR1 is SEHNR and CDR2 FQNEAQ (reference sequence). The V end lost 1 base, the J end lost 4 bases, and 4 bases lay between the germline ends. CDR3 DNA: TGTGCCAGCAGCTTAGTTAATAATGAAAAACTGTTTTTT. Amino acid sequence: CASSLVNNEKLFF.

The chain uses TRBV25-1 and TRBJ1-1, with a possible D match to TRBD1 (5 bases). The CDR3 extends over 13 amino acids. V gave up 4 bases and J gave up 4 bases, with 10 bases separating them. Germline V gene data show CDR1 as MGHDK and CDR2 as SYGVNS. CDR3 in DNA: TGTGCCAGCAGTGTACGGGGGAGCACTGAAGCTTTCTTT. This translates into CASSVRGSTEAFF.

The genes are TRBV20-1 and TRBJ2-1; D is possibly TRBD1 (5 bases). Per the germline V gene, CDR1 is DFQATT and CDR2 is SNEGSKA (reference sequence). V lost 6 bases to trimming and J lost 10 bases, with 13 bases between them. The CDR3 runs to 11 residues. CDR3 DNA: TGCAGTGCCCACAGGCTACAGGAGCAGTTCTTC. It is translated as CSAHRLQEQFF.

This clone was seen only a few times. The DNA for the CDR3 is TGTGCCAGCAGCCCCTCGGTCGGGAACTCCTACGAGCAGTACTTC. The encoded protein is CASSPSVGNSYEQYF. This chain joins TRBV7-2 and TRBJ2-7; D might be TRBD2 (5 bases). Trimming took off 5 bases at V and 0 bases at J, with 14 bases between the two ends. Germline CDR1 SGHTA, CDR2 FQGNSA. This CDR3 contains 15 residues.

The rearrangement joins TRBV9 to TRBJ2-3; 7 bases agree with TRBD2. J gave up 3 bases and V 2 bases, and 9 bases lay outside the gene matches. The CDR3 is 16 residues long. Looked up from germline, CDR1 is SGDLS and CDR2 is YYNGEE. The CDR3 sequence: CASSVEGGASTDTQYF. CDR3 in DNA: TGTGCCAGCAGCGTTGAGGGAGGGGCCAGTACAGATACGCAGTATTTT.